Included here is one TCR beta chain sequence, with context. Produced via immunoSEQ multiplex PCR; TCRdb's table is partial and in-frame only. The sample consists of roughly 810,000 clones, around 96% of them appearing once. This specimen belongs to a study of shared clonotypes between healthy human individuals. The naive CD8 subset, CD45RO-negative cells positively selected for CCR7, excluded terminally differentiated effector memory CD45RA+ cells. Sequencing was performed on naive CD8+ T cells sorted from blood. This clonotype originated in a man aged 25-45 years in good health.

The CDR3 is CASSVRQVPLVLFF. In DNA, the CDR3 is TGTGCCAGCAGTGTACGACAAGTCCCCCTTGTCCTGTTTTTT. V and J are TRBV2 and TRBJ1-4; D unclear. This CDR3 is 14 amino acids long. From germline, CDR1 is SNHLY and CDR2 FYNNEI. V lost 4 bases and J lost 14, with 20 bases in between.